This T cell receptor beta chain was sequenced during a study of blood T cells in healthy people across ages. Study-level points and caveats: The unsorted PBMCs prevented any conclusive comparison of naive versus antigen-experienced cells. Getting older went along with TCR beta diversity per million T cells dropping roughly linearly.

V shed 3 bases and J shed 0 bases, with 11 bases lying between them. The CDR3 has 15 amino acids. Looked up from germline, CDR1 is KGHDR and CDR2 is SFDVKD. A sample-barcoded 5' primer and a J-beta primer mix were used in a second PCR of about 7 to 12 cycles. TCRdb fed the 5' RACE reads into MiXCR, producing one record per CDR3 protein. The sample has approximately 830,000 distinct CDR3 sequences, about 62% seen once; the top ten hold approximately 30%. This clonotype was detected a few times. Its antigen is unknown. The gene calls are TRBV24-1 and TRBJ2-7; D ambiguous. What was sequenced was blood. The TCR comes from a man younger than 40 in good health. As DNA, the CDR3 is TGTGCCACCAGTGATACCCGGACCGGCTCCTACGAGCAGTACTTC. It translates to CATSDTRTGSYEQYF.